The 10 T cell receptor beta chains below come from one sample, sequenced in a study of T-cell memory formation after mild COVID-19. TCRdb reanalysed the 5' RACE reads using MiXCR and keeps one entry per CDR3 protein. This table holds fewer than 350,000 distinct CDR3 sequences, under 20% found once. The sample taken for sequencing was PBMCs or a T cell subset sorted from them (not recorded which). The receptors shown here come from a man younger than 35 who had mild COVID-19 (a few samples of this study predate the infection). Cell type and time point are not known.

The DNA of the CDR3 is TGTGCCACCGCCCAGCAGGGTCTTGCACCCCTCCACTTT. Protein product: CATAQQGLAPLHF. This rearrangement joins TRBV24-1 to TRBJ1-6; tentatively, D is TRBD1 (5 bases). V shed 9 bases and J shed 11 bases, with 16 bases lying between them. CDR1 KGHDR and CDR2 SFDVKD come from the germline V gene. The CDR3 covers 13 residues.

This chain joins TRBV5-1 and TRBJ1-4, with D unresolved. The V gene's germline CDR1 is SGHRS and CDR2 YFSETQ. The CDR3 length is 13 residues. V was clipped by 0 bases and J by 8 bases, with 8 bases between them. The CDR3 DNA sequence: TGCGCCAGCAGCTTGGGGGTTGAGGAAAAACTGTTTTTT. Protein: CASSLGVEEKLFF.

The rearrangement joins TRBV7-9 to TRBJ2-5; D unclear. Germline-derived CDR1 and CDR2 are SEHNR and FQNEAQ (reference sequence). The CDR3 totals 14 residues. Trimming took off 1 base at V and 4 bases at J, with 10 bases between the two ends. The DNA of the CDR3 is TGTGCCAGCAGCTTAGAGGTAGCCGGAGAGACCCAGTACTTC. Its protein is CASSLEVAGETQYF.

The genes are TRBV5-6 and TRBJ2-7; D possibly corresponds to TRBD1 (5 bases). V was clipped by 1 base and J by 6 bases, with 8 bases between them. Germline CDR1 reads SGHDT; CDR2 reads YYEEEE. This CDR3 region has 12 residues. The CDR3: CASSLLRAEQYF. The CDR3 DNA is TGTGCCAGCAGCTTGCTCAGGGCCGAGCAGTACTTC.

This clonotype was recorded a few times. This chain joins TRBV6-2 or TRBV6-3 and TRBJ2-3; 7 bases agree with TRBD2. Germline CDR1 MNHEY, CDR2 SVGEGT. The CDR3 length is 17 residues. V lost 6 bases and J lost 5; bases outside the gene matches: 17. The CDR3 reads CASSPPGRGGIGDTQYF. CDR3 nucleotides: TGTGCCAGCAGCCCCCCCGGACGCGGGGGAATAGGAGATACGCAGTATTTT.

The chain uses TRBV7-9 and TRBJ2-6; the match to TRBD1 covers 8 bases. The V segment lost 3 bases and the J segment 4 bases; nucleotides outside the gene matches: 14. The germline CDR1 and CDR2 sequences are SEHNR and FQNEAQ (reference sequence). The length of the CDR3 is 19 residues. The CDR3 spells CASSFGPGQGAGGANVLTF. For the CDR3, the DNA is TGTGCCAGCAGCTTTGGGCCCGGGCAGGGGGCCGGAGGGGCCAACGTCCTGACTTTC.

CDR3 sequence reads: CASSLMGQSGTQYF. As DNA, the CDR3 is TGTGCCAGCAGTTTAATGGGACAATCGGGGACCCAGTACTTC. The chain joins TRBV27 to TRBJ2-5, with D possibly matching TRBD1 (6 bases). From germline, CDR1 is MNHEY and CDR2 SMNVEV (reference sequence). The CDR3 is 14 amino acids. Trimming cost V 2 bases and J 7 bases, with 14 bases left between them.

Worth noting for this clonotype: The junction departs from the called germline gene at one end, perhaps through a read error. J is TRBJ2-7 and V is TRBV28; D may be TRBD2 (5 bases). Looked up from germline, CDR1 is MDHEN and CDR2 is SYDVKM. This CDR3 comprises 11 residues. The CDR3 nucleotides read TGTGCCAGCAGTTTAACCGGACTCCTTGACTTC. It codes for CASSLTGLLDF.

The J gene is TRBJ2-7, the V gene TRBV4-3; 9 nucleotides align to TRBD2. The junction had 1 base not matched to a gene; V was cut back by 1 base and J by 3 bases. Germline V lookup: CDR1 LGHNA, CDR2 YSLEER. The CDR3 consists of 14 residues. CDR3 sequence reads: CASSQGREGYEQYF. The CDR3 DNA reads as TGCGCCAGCAGCCAAGGGCGGGAGGGCTACGAGCAGTACTTC.

The rearrangement joins TRBV5-6 to TRBJ1-1; TRBD1 agrees at 7 bases. Per the germline V gene, CDR1 is SGHDT and CDR2 is YYEEEE. J was trimmed by 2 bases and V by 4 bases; bases with no gene match: 8. The CDR3 is 15 amino acids. The CDR3 sequence: CASSIQGFSNTEAFF. The CDR3 DNA reads as TGTGCCAGCAGCATACAGGGGTTTAGCAACACTGAAGCTTTCTTT.